The sequence of this T cell receptor beta chain was determined in a study of shared clonotypes between healthy human individuals. Notes on the study in general: Relative to clonotypes present in all four donors, those not shared had lower generation probabilities. The naive CD4 repertoires of a handful of donors were compared, and about 5% of clonotypes were shared. Only a few donors were included, so the genetic and exposure-history diversity represented was limited.

Libraries were prepared by immunoSEQ multiplex PCR; TCRdb keeps only in-frame clonotypes and omits some of them. This sample carries roughly 2,300,000 clones, under 95% of them seen once, and the ten largest clones take 0.37%. Comment on this clone: The antigen remains undetermined. The same CDR3 also results from other DNA sequences found in this sample.

The sequence was collected from a man younger than 35 in good health. Some clones in this sample may be carry-over from other donors' samples. Input material: naive CD4+ T cells from PBMCs. The sample's subset: CD45RA+ positively selected.

CDR3 residues: CASSLTGSTEAFF. In DNA form, the CDR3 reads TGTGCCAGCAGTTTAACAGGGTCCACTGAAGCTTTCTTT. This chain connects TRBV28 to TRBJ1-1, with a weak D call TRBD1 (6 bases). CDR3 length: 13 amino acids. Trimming removed 2 bases from V and 4 bases from J, with 8 bases in between. Per the germline V gene, CDR1 is MDHEN and CDR2 is SYDVKM. Filled out from reference TRBV28 and TRBJ1-1, the complete variable domain reads DVKVTQSSRYLVKRTGEKVFLECVQDMDHENMFWYRQDPGLGLRLIYFSYDVKMKEKGDIPEGYSVSREKKERFSLILESASTNQTSMYLCASSLTGSTEAFFGQGTRLTVV.